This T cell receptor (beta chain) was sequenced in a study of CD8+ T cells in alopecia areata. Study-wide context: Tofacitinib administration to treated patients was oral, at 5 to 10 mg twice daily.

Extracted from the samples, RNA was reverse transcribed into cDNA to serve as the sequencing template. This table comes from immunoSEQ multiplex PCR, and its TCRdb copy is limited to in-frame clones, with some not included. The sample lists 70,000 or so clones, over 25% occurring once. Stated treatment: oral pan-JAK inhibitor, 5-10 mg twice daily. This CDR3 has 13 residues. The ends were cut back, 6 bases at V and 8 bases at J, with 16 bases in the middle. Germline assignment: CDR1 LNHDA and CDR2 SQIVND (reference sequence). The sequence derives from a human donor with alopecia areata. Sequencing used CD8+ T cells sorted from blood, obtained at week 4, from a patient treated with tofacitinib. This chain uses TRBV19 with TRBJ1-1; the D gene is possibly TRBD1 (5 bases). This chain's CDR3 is CASRPSGTQEAFF. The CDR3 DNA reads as TGTGCCAGTAGGCCCTCAGGGACCCAAGAAGCTTTCTTT. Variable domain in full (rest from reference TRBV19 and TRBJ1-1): DGGITQSPKYLFRKEGQNVTLSCEQNLNHDAMYWYRQDPGQGLRLIYYSQIVNDFQKGDIAEGYSVSREKKESFPLTVTSAQKNPTAFYLCASRPSGTQEAFFGQGTRLTVV.